One and the same sample provided the 9 T cell receptor beta chains below, sequenced in a study of blood T cell repertoires in COVID-19. Profiled with immunoSEQ multiplex PCR; TCRdb holds only in-frame clones, not every one. The sample shows 360,000 or so clones, roughly 87% of them seen only once. Sequenced sample: PBMCs or T cells enriched from blood (not recorded which). Source of these receptors: a woman aged 30 to 39 who had recovered from COVID-19.

This chain links TRBV2 with TRBJ2-7; the match to TRBD1 covers 9 bases. The CDR3 covers 11 residues. Germline V gene sequence: CDR1 SNHLY, CDR2 FYNNEI. The chain's CDR3 is CASSETGGVKV. CDR3 coding DNA: TGTGCCAGCAGTGAAACAGGGGGCGTTAAGGTC.

With respect to this clone: Other DNA sequences in this sample translate to the same CDR3. The rearrangement joins TRBV30 to TRBJ1-6, with D uncertain. V dropped 0 bases and J dropped 0 bases, with 6 bases sitting between them. The V gene's germline CDR1 is GTSNPN and CDR2 SVGIG (reference sequence). This CDR3 contains 15 residues. This CDR3 reads CAWSVGSSYNSPLHF. CDR3 coding DNA: TGTGCCTGGAGTGTCGGGAGCTCCTATAATTCACCCCTCCACTTT. Combining the CDR3 with reference TRBV30 and TRBJ1-6 gives the whole variable domain SQTIHQWPATLVQPVGSPLSLECTVEGTSNPNLYWYRQAAGRGLQLLFYSVGIGQISSEVPQNLSASRPQDRQFILSSKKLLLSDSGFYLCAWSVGSSYNSPLHFGNGTRLTVT.

J is TRBJ1-4 and V is TRBV7-9, with D perhaps TRBD1 (5 bases). V was trimmed by 3 bases and J by 3 bases, leaving 5 bases between them. The CDR3 is 13 residues long. Germline V lookup: CDR1 SEHNR, CDR2 FQNEAQ (reference sequence). In nucleotides, the CDR3 is TGTGCCAGCAGCTTGGGGCCTAATGAAAAACTGTTTTTT. It codes for CASSLGPNEKLFF.

The rearrangement joins TRBV9 to TRBJ2-5, with TRBD2 identical over 7 bases. The germline V gene has CDR1 SGDLS and CDR2 YYNGEE. The CDR3 is 13 amino acids. V shed 3 bases and J 4 bases; nucleotides not matched to a gene: 3. CDR3 protein: CASSARLAETQYF. The DNA for the CDR3 is TGTGCCAGCAGCGCCCGACTAGCAGAGACCCAGTACTTC.

The chain employs TRBV19 and TRBJ1-1; tentative D call: TRBD1 (6 bases). Germline V lookup: CDR1 LNHDA, CDR2 SQIVND (reference sequence). V lost 1 base and J lost 2, with 8 bases in between. There are 14 residues in the CDR3. CDR3 protein: CASSIGGPNTEAFF. The CDR3 nucleotides read TGTGCCAGTAGTATAGGGGGGCCTAACACTGAAGCTTTCTTT.

The chain has TRBV7-8 and TRBJ2-1; D possibly corresponds to TRBD2 (5 bases). Germline V CDR1 and CDR2: SGHVS, FQNEAQ. The ends were cut back, 2 bases at V and 6 bases at J, with 8 bases in the middle. The CDR3 length is 13 residues. The CDR3 here is CASSLWRVNEQFF. CDR3 in DNA: TGTGCCAGCAGCTTATGGCGGGTCAATGAGCAGTTCTTC.

The table lists this clone with a count of one. J is TRBJ1-4 and V is TRBV28; D is uncertain. The V end lost 2 bases, the J end lost 5 bases, and 3 bases lay between the germline ends. In germline, CDR1 is MDHEN, CDR2 SYDVKM. The CDR3 consists of 12 residues. CDR3 loop: CASSLPNEKLFF. CDR3 nucleotides: TGTGCCAGCAGTTTACCGAATGAAAAACTGTTTTTT.

This sequence joins TRBV19 and TRBJ1-1, with D tentatively TRBD1 (6 bases). This CDR3 is 15 amino acids long. Germline-derived CDR1 and CDR2 are LNHDA and SQIVND (reference sequence). With 2 bases removed from V and 4 bases from J, the gap between germline ends came to 14 bases. CDR3 region: CASSITRQVSTEAFF. CDR3 DNA: TGTGCCAGTAGTATAACACGACAGGTAAGCACTGAAGCTTTCTTT.

CDR3 sequence: CASSFRGHHTDTQYF. The CDR3 region has the DNA TGTGCCAGCAGTTTCAGGGGCCACCACACAGATACGCAGTATTTT. The chain couples TRBV28 to TRBJ2-3, with D possibly being TRBD1 (6 bases). The CDR3 sequence is 15 residues long. The germline V gene has CDR1 MDHEN and CDR2 SYDVKM. V lost 3 bases and J 2 bases, leaving 12 bases between the germline ends.